This TCR beta chain was observed in a study of regulatory T cells in long-lasting Graves disease. Across the whole study: Antithyroid drugs had been taken by newly diagnosed Graves' patients for under 3 months.

Both iRepertoire HTBI primers and Arm-PCR of CDR3 regions were used to build the TCR beta libraries. TCRdb analysed the multiplex PCR reads with MiXCR anew, one entry per CDR3 protein. The sample has 350,000 to 550,000 distinct CDR3 sequences; 14% are singletons. The time point here: newly diagnosed GD, antithyroid drugs for less than 3 months. PBMCs were the source of the RNA used for TCR sequencing. Each of the patients was recruited from an endocrinology department situated in Xi'an, China. This clonotype was seen many times. The antigen is undetermined. This CDR3 region has 15 residues. Germline assignment: CDR1 DFQATT and CDR2 SNEGSKA (reference sequence). Trimming cost V 2 bases and J 4 bases, with 14 bases left between them. Notes on the study in general: Persistent-disease Graves' patients showed less TCR diversity than new cases. The small sample size may have reduced accuracy.

The sample was also reused in another study, on T cells in Graves' hyperthyroidism and ophthalmopathy.

Sequencing used peripheral blood mononuclear cells (PBMCs), obtained at new diagnosis, from a patient treated with antithyroid drugs. The chain links TRBV20-1 to TRBJ1-4; D remains ambiguous. The TCR sequence derives from a woman in her forties or fifties with Graves disease. CDR3 residues: CSARPDGFRNEKLFF. The CDR3, as DNA: TGCAGTGCTAGACCCGACGGCTTCCGTAATGAAAAACTGTTTTTT.